This T cell receptor beta chain was recorded in a study of blood T cell repertoires in COVID-19. Two negative PCRs, clearance, or symptom resolution characterized the recovered Cohort 3 donors. Germline CDR1 is MNHEY and CDR2 is SVGAGI. The CDR3 is 15 residues long. V lost 2 bases to trimming and J lost 2 bases, with 11 bases between them. Per the authors' pipeline: Estimated nucleated cell counts came from reference gene primer amplification. Sequencing was performed with immunoSEQ multiplex PCR; in TCRdb, only in-frame clones are kept and a portion is missing. That table gives V, J and clone size, and the DNA gave D and trimming. Of about 480,000 clones listed, about 85% are singletons.

The sequenced sample was PBMCs or T cells enriched from blood (not recorded which). J is TRBJ2-3 and V is TRBV6-5; D may be TRBD1 (5 bases). The origin of this receptor is a woman aged 55-69 years who had recovered from COVID-19. CDR3 sequence (DNA): TGTGCCAGCAGTTACACACAGACAGCCACAGATACGCAGTATTTT. Translating it yields CASSYTQTATDTQYF.